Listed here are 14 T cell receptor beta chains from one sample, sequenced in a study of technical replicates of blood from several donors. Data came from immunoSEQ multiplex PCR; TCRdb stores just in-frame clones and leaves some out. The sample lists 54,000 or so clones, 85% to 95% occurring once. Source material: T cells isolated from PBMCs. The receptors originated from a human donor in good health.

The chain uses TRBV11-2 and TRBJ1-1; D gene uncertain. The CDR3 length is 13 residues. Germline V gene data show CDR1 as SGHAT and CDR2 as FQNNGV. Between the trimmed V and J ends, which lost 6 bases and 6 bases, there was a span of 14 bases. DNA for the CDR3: TGTGCCAGCAGGCGAGGGCATTGGGCTGAAGCTTTCTTT. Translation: CASRRGHWAEAFF.

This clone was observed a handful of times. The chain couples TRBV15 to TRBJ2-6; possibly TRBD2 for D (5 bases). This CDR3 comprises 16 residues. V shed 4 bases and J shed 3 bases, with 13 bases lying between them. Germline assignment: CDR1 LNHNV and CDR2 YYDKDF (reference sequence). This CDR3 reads CATSMEPGDGANVLTF. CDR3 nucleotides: TGTGCCACCAGCATGGAGCCCGGGGATGGGGCCAACGTCCTGACTTTC.

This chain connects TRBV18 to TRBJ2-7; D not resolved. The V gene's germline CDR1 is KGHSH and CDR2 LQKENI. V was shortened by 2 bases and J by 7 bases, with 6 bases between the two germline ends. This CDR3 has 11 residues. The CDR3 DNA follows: TGTGCCAGCTCACCAGCGGAGGAGCAGTACTTC. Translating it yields CASSPAEEQYF.

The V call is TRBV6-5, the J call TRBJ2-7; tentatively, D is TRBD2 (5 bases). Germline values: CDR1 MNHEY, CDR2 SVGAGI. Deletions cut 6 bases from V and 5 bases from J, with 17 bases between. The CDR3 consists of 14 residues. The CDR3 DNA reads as TGTGCCAGCAGGCCCCTAAGGAAGCGGCACGAGCAGTACTTC. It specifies CASRPLRKRHEQYF.

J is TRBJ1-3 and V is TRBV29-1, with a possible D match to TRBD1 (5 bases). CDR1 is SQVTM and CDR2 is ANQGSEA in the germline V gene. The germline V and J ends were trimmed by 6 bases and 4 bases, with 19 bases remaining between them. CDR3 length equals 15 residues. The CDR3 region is CSVTLTGRSGNTIYF. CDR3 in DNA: TGCAGCGTGACCCTAACAGGTCGCTCCGGAAACACCATATATTTT. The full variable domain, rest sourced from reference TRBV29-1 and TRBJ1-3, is SAVISQKPSRDICQRGTSLTIQCQVDSQVTMMFWYRQQPGQSLTLIATANQGSEATYESGFVIDKFPISRPNLTFSTLTVSNMSPEDSSIYLCSVTLTGRSGNTIYFGEGSWLTVV.

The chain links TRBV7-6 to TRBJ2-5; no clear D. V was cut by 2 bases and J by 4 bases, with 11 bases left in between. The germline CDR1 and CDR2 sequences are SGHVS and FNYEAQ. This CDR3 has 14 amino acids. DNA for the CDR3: TGTGCCAGCAGCTTATCGGGTGTTGGAGAGACCCAGTACTTC. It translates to CASSLSGVGETQYF.

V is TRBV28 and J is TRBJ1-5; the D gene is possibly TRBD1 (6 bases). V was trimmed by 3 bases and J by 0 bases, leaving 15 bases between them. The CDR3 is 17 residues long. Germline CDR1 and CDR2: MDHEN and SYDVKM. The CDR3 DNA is TGTGCCAGCAGTTTGTCAGGGGCCCATTATAGCAATCAGCCCCAGCATTTT. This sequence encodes CASSLSGAHYSNQPQHF.

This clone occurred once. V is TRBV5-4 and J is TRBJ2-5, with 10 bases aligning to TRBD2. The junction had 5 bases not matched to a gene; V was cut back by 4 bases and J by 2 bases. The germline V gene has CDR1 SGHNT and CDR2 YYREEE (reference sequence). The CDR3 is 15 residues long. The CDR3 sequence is CASSPSGGYQETQYF. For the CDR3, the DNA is TGTGCCAGCAGCCCTAGCGGGGGTTATCAAGAGACCCAGTACTTC.

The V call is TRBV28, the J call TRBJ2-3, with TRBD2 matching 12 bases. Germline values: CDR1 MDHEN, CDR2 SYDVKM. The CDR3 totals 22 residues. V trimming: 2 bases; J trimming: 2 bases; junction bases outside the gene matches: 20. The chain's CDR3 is CASSLRAGSRLAGDLLTDTQYF. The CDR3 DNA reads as TGTGCCAGCAGTTTACGGGCGGGATCCCGACTAGCGGGAGACCTCCTCACAGATACGCAGTATTTT.

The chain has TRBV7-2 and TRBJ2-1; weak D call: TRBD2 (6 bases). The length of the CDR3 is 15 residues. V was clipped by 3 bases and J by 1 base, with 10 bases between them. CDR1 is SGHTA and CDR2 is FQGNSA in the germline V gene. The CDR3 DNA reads TGTGCCAGCAGCTTTGAGGCGGGGTCCTACAATGAGCAGTTCTTC. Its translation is CASSFEAGSYNEQFF.

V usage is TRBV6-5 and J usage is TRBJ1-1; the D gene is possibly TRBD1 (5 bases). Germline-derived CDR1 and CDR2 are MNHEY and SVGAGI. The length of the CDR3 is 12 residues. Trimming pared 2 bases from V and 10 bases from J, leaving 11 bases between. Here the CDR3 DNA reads TGTGCCAGCAGTTACGGGCAGGGAAGAGCTTTCTTT. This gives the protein CASSYGQGRAFF.

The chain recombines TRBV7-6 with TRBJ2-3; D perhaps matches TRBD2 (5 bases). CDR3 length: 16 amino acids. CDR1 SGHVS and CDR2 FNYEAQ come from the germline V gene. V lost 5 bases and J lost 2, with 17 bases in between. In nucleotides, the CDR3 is TGTGCCAGCAGCCCGTCACCGGGAAGAGACACAGATACGCAGTATTTT. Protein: CASSPSPGRDTDTQYF. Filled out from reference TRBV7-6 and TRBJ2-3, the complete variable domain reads GAGVSQSPRYKVTKRGQDVALRCDPISGHVSLYWYRQALGQGPEFLTYFNYEAQQDKSGLPNDRFSAERPEGSISTLTIQRTEQRDSAMYRCASSPSPGRDTDTQYFGPGTRLTVL.

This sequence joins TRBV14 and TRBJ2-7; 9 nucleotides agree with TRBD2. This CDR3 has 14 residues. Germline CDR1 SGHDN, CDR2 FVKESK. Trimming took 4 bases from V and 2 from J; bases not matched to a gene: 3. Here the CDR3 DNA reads TGTGCCAGCAGCCGTACTAGCGGGCCCTACGAGCAGTACTTC. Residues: CASSRTSGPYEQYF.

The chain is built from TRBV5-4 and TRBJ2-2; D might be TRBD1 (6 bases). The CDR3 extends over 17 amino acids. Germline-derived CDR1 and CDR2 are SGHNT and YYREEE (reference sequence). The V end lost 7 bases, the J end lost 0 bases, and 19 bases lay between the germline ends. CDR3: CASAEYRGQPNTGELFF. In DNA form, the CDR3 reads TGTGCCAGCGCCGAATATCGGGGACAACCGAACACCGGGGAGCTGTTTTTT.